Each of the 14 T cell receptor beta chains below was sequenced from the same sample in a study of radiation and T cells in renal cell carcinoma. This sample's time point: blood 4 weeks post-SBRT, at nephrectomy. Treatment: 15 Gy SBRT to primary tumor, nephrectomy 4 weeks later. The assay was immunoSEQ multiplex PCR, and TCRdb's table has in-frame clones only and misses some. The sample holds fewer than 200,000 clones; around 90% are singletons and the top ten take 10% to 12%. The sample in question was blood, obtained from a patient whose treatment included radiotherapy and nephrectomy. These receptors were collected from a woman between 45 and 60 years old with renal cell carcinoma.

The chain joins TRBV14 to TRBJ1-6; no definite D call. V lost 0 bases and J lost 7, with 7 bases in between. The CDR3 extends over 14 amino acids. Germline-derived CDR1 and CDR2 are SGHDN and FVKESK. The DNA for the CDR3 is TGTGCCAGCAGCCAAGATTTCCAGAATTCACCCCTCCACTTT. Encoded protein: CASSQDFQNSPLHF.

This clone was counted a few times. The V and J genes are TRBV30 and TRBJ1-1; TRBD1 might be the D (5 bases). Germline V gives CDR1 GTSNPN, CDR2 SVGIG (reference sequence). V shed 5 bases and J shed 1 base, with 11 bases lying between them. The CDR3 covers 13 residues. The CDR3 loop is CAWERQQNTEAFF. The CDR3 coding sequence is TGTGCCTGGGAAAGACAGCAGAACACTGAAGCTTTCTTT.

The chain links TRBV10-1 to TRBJ2-3; a possible D gene is TRBD2 (6 bases). Between the trimmed V and J ends, which lost 3 bases and 2 bases, there was a span of 12 bases. In germline, CDR1 is WNHNN, CDR2 SYGVQD (reference sequence). The CDR3 has 15 amino acids. In nucleotides, the CDR3 is TGCGCCAGCAGTGAATGGAGGGGATCCACAGATACGCAGTATTTT. Translation gives CASSEWRGSTDTQYF.

The V call is TRBV13, the J call TRBJ2-7; D not certain. V was cut by 5 bases and J by 3 bases, with 11 bases left in between. CDR3 size: 13 residues. Germline V lookup: CDR1 PRHDT, CDR2 FYEKMQ (reference sequence). DNA for the CDR3: TGTGCCAGCAGCGGACGCATACGCTACGAGCAGTACTTC. It specifies CASSGRIRYEQYF.

V is TRBV25-1 and J is TRBJ1-6; D is perhaps TRBD1 (6 bases). Between the trimmed V and J ends, which lost 4 bases and 0 bases, there was a span of 13 bases. The CDR3 is 17 amino acids. The germline V gene encodes CDR1 MGHDK and CDR2 SYGVNS. CDR3 sequence: CASSGRGPSSYNSPLHF. CDR3 sequence (DNA): TGTGCCAGCAGTGGCAGGGGCCCGAGCTCCTATAATTCACCCCTCCACTTT.

The chain recombines TRBV30 with TRBJ2-7; D could derive from TRBD1 or TRBD2 (6 bases each). The CDR3 consists of 12 residues. V shed 3 bases and J shed 4 bases, with 10 bases lying between them. Germline V CDR1 and CDR2: GTSNPN, SVGIG (reference sequence). The CDR3 loop is CAWSRGQYEQYF. CDR3 nucleotides: TGTGCCTGGAGCCGGGGGCAATACGAGCAGTACTTC.

The chain carries TRBV30 and TRBJ2-1; 14 bases line up with TRBD2. The CDR3 spans 12 residues. Germline CDR1 reads GTSNPN; CDR2 reads SVGIG (reference sequence). V shed 5 bases, J shed 12 bases, and the junction held 3 bases outside the gene matches. CDR3 sequence (DNA): TGTGCCTGGGCGACTAGCGGGGGGGGGCAGTTCTTC. Its translation is CAWATSGGGQFF.

This clone was found a few times. This chain connects TRBV6-5 to TRBJ1-1; D gene unclear. Between the trimmed V and J ends, which lost 2 bases and 4 bases, there was a span of 11 bases. Germline-derived CDR1 and CDR2 are MNHEY and SVGAGI. The CDR3 loop spans 14 amino acids. The CDR3 bases are TGTGCCAGCAGTTACGCGGTCAGGAGCACTGAAGCTTTCTTT. Its protein product is CASSYAVRSTEAFF.

This rearrangement joins TRBV6-5 to TRBJ1-1; 10 bases align to TRBD1. V was pared by 4 bases and J by 5 bases, with 7 bases of the junction left unmatched. Germline V gene lookup returns CDR1 MNHEY and CDR2 SVGAGI. This CDR3 region has 15 residues. As DNA, the CDR3 is TGTGCCAGCAGTTTGACCGGGACAGGGGTTACTGAAGCTTTCTTT. It is translated as CASSLTGTGVTEAFF.

The CDR3 nucleotides read TGTGCCAGCAGCCAAGATTACACCGGGGAGCTGTTTTTT. Its translation: CASSQDYTGELFF. The V gene is TRBV4-2, the J gene TRBJ2-2, with unresolved D. The CDR3 covers 13 residues. Germline CDR1 reads LGHNA; CDR2 reads YNFKEQ. Between the trimmed V and J ends, which lost 0 bases and 3 bases, there was a span of 2 bases.

The table lists this clone with a count of one. The V call is TRBV5-6, the J call TRBJ1-5; D unclear. CDR1 is SGHDT and CDR2 is YYEEEE in the germline V gene. V lost 6 bases to trimming and J lost 0 bases, with 19 bases between them. CDR3 length equals 17 residues. DNA of the CDR3: TGTGCCAGCATGCGCTGGCATAGCATGAATAGCAATCAGCCCCAGCATTTT. This translates into CASMRWHSMNSNQPQHF.

The V call is TRBV11-3, the J call TRBJ2-3; 8 bases are a match to TRBD1. This CDR3 spans 15 amino acids. After removal of 5 bases from V and 5 bases from J, the junction contained 9 bases not matched to a gene. Germline values: CDR1 SGHNT, CDR2 YENEEA. In DNA form, the CDR3 reads TGTGCCAGCAGCAGTAGACAGGGGCCTATAGATACGCAGTATTTT. Translation: CASSSRQGPIDTQYF.

The chain is built from TRBV7-2 and TRBJ2-1, with 10 bases fitting TRBD2. This CDR3 comprises 16 residues. CDR1 SGHTA and CDR2 FQGNSA come from the germline V gene. V shed 0 bases and J 6 bases; nucleotides not matched to a gene: 5. For the CDR3, the DNA is TGTGCCAGCAGCTTAGCCTCTAGCGGGGGAATCAATGAGCAGTTCTTC. It translates to CASSLASSGGINEQFF.

The genes are TRBV27 and TRBJ1-4; 8 bases match TRBD1. CDR1 is MNHEY, CDR2 SMNVEV, per germline (reference sequence). The CDR3 contains 15 residues. Trimming cost V 5 bases and J 3 bases; bases outside gene matches: 5. CDR3 coding DNA: TGTGCCAGCAGTCCAGGGGGCGGTTCTAATGAAAAACTGTTTTTT. It codes for CASSPGGGSNEKLFF.